This TCR beta chain was captured in a study of CD8 T cells in Susac syndrome (dated by TCRdb to about 2019). Some background on the complete study: Among the sequenced Susac syndrome patients, about 6 had clinically active disease and roughly 8 were in clinical remission. Repertoire sequencing was used to test whether CD8+ T cell activation and differentiation in Susac syndrome was antigen driven. At the time of blood withdrawal, Susac syndrome patients were either therapy-naive, taking corticosteroids (with some also receiving IVIg), or on IVIg alone. The clonality of the CD8+ T cell repertoire was compared across approximately twelve healthy donors, around 14 Susac syndrome patients and 15 multiple sclerosis patients.

Peripheral blood CD8+ and CD4+ T cells from healthy donors, Susac syndrome patients and multiple sclerosis patients were profiled by high-throughput TCR beta sequencing. The Susac syndrome patients fulfilled recently defined diagnostic criteria for either definite or probable disease. CD8+ TEMRA cells were enriched by FACS, while bulk CD8+ and CD4+ T cells were purified by magnetic negative isolation. Blood was collected in EDTA tubes and processed within 24 hours, with PBMCs isolated through density gradient centrifugation. PBMCs destined for TCR sequencing were cryopreserved in liquid nitrogen and later thawed in a 37 °C water bath. A purity of at least 90% was achieved for sorted or isolated CD4+, CD8+ and CD8+ TEMRA cells. Beyond this particular receptor, the publication reports: The number of individuals in the TCR sequencing and HLA analysis was recognized as being relatively small. Sixteen Susac-specific public clones were identified in the total CD8+ repertoire, and roughly five Susac-specific public clones were identified in the CD8+ TEMRA repertoire. Clonal expansion was seen in Susac syndrome CD8+ repertoires, peaking in CD8+ TEMRA cells and being greater in clinically active patients than in remitting ones.

The CDR3 measures 15 amino acids from cysteine to phenylalanine. The retained sequence is limited to the CDR3, 45 bases, with the frame set at the first base. Trimming accounts for 7 bases at V and 1 base at J, while the number of junction bases matched to no gene is 4. A word on this clonotype: Its antigen is still unknown. No base quality values were provided; no much bigger clone lies one nucleotide off.

RNA was extracted with the RNeasy kit and 0.5 to 1 ug was reverse transcribed using random hexamers. The immunoSEQ multiplex PCR assay, which covers 54 Vbeta and 13 Jbeta segments, was used to amplify TCR beta CDR3 regions. PCR amplification bias was corrected by using a synthetic template baseline for primer optimization and computational correction. The authors' pipeline ran thus. Reads were annotated to V, D and J genes according to IMGT and were analyzed with immunoSEQ Analyzer, with only productive sequences retained. Clonality was computed as one minus Shannon entropy normalized by log2 of the number of productive unique sequences. For each patient and control, public and private clones were evaluated within the 100 most prevalent clones. Clones were defined as Susac-specific if absent from the healthy and MS cohorts, from around 1,000 published viral clones and from other ImmuneACCESS disease sequences. The raw public data were reprocessed by TCRdb itself: fastp quality trimming at Q25, MiXCR clonotype calling, in-frame beta chains only. Rows merge per CDR3 protein into single entries with the most common DNA and genes. These V and J calls rely on TCRdb rather than the paper's analysis. In this sample the table shows roughly 190,000 distinct CDR3 sequences, roughly 94% of which occur a single time. Approximately 0.16% of the sample lies in the top ten.

The clonotype was recovered from a human donor with Susac syndrome. Source material: CD8+ T cells from PBMCs. The V and J genes are TRBV12-3 or TRBV12-4 and TRBJ2-2, and 9 junction bases match TRBD2. The CDR3 amino acid sequence is: CASTRLAENTGELFF. At the DNA level, the sequence is TGTGCCAGCACCAGACTAGCGGAGAACACCGGGGAGCTGTTTTTT.